What follows are 15 T cell receptor beta chains derived from one specimen sequenced in a study of healthy donors' naive CD4 and CD8 T cells. A linear amplification protocol produced the TCR libraries from 450 to 500 ng of total RNA. TCRdb re-analysed the reads in MiXCR, keeping a single row per CDR3 protein. Of around 200,000 distinct CDR3 sequences in the sample, 65% to 75% are singletons; the top ten hold approximately 2.5%. Material for sequencing was naive CD4+ and CD8+ T cells sorted from blood, pooled from several donors. These receptors all come from a pool of human donors in good health; the sample pools cells from several healthy donors.

This chain joins TRBV5-4 and TRBJ2-3, with 10 bases identical to TRBD2. Per germline, CDR1 SGHNT and CDR2 YYREEE (reference sequence). V was clipped by 1 base and J by 2 bases; unmatched bases: 4. This CDR3 has 16 residues. Here the CDR3 reads CASSLRTSGHTDTQYF. The CDR3 bases are TGTGCCAGCAGCTTGCGGACTAGCGGACACACAGATACGCAGTATTTT.

The chain employs TRBV24-1 and TRBJ2-1; D gene ambiguous. This CDR3 is 14 amino acids long. Germline V CDR1 and CDR2: KGHDR, SFDVKD. The V end lost 6 bases, the J end lost 5 bases, and 13 bases lay between the germline ends. CDR3 sequence: CATSRGRINNEQFF. The CDR3, as DNA: TGTGCCACCAGTCGTGGACGGATCAACAATGAGCAGTTCTTC.

This chain joins TRBV29-1 and TRBJ1-2; no clear D gene. The CDR3 is 11 amino acids. Germline CDR1 SQVTM, CDR2 ANQGSEA. With 2 bases removed from V and 5 bases from J, the gap between germline ends came to 6 bases. CDR3 sequence: CSVEQLYGYTF. DNA of the CDR3: TGCAGCGTTGAACAGCTATATGGCTACACCTTC.

The V call is TRBV6-1, the J call TRBJ2-5; D not certain. This CDR3 has 14 residues. The ends were cut back, 7 bases at V and 4 bases at J, with 16 bases in the middle. From germline, CDR1 is MNHNS and CDR2 SASEGT. For the CDR3, the DNA is TGTGCCAGCACCCCGGGCCGAGGCGGAGAGACCCAGTACTTC. The encoded protein is CASTPGRGGETQYF.

CDR3 sequence reads: CSARGALALRDEQYF. The CDR3 region has the DNA TGCAGTGCTAGGGGAGCCCTAGCGCTGAGGGACGAGCAGTACTTC. V usage is TRBV20-1 and J usage is TRBJ2-7; D might be TRBD2 (6 bases). CDR3 length: 15 residues. Germline CDR1 is DFQATT and CDR2 is SNEGSKA (reference sequence). V was clipped by 3 bases and J by 5 bases, with 20 bases between them.

This chain connects TRBV29-1 to TRBJ1-2, with 7 bases matching TRBD1. Germline CDR1 reads SQVTM; CDR2 reads ANQGSEA. V lost 0 bases and J lost 4; bases outside the gene matches: 11. The CDR3 contains 16 residues. The CDR3 nucleotides read TGCAGCGTTGAAGATCCCCCTGGGGACAGCTTCTATGGCTACACCTTC. This encodes CSVEDPPGDSFYGYTF.

The chain carries TRBV29-1 and TRBJ2-2; D remains ambiguous. Germline CDR1 and CDR2: SQVTM and ANQGSEA. The CDR3 length is 12 residues. Trimming left V 5 bases short and J 8 bases short, with 12 bases between. In nucleotides, the CDR3 is TGCAGCGTTTCGGACCTTCCAGGGGAGCTGTTTTTT. This translates into CSVSDLPGELFF.

The rearrangement links TRBV29-1 to TRBJ1-5; D is perhaps TRBD1 (5 bases). The V end was cut by 7 bases, the J end by 2 bases, with 12 bases between. This CDR3 spans 13 amino acids. The germline V gene encodes CDR1 SQVTM and CDR2 ANQGSEA. For the CDR3, the DNA is TGCAGCGCTTCGACAGAGGGCAATCAGCCCCAGCATTTT. It specifies CSASTEGNQPQHF.

The rearrangement links TRBV12-3 or TRBV12-4 to TRBJ2-7, with 8 bases fitting TRBD1. There are 16 residues in the CDR3. V gave up 4 bases and J gave up 0 bases; unmatched junction bases: 8. Here the CDR3 reads CASSYADREISYEQYF. As DNA, the CDR3 is TGTGCCAGCAGTTACGCGGACAGGGAAATCTCCTACGAGCAGTACTTC.

This clonotype was seen only once. In DNA form, the CDR3 reads TGCAGCGTTGAAGACGGAGATCGAGAGACCCAGTACTTC. It codes for CSVEDGDRETQYF. J is TRBJ2-5 and V is TRBV29-1; D not resolved. Germline V gives CDR1 SQVTM, CDR2 ANQGSEA. This CDR3 is built from 13 residues. V was cut by 0 bases and J by 4 bases, with 9 bases left in between.

This clonotype was seen a few times. The chain carries TRBV12-3 or TRBV12-4 and TRBJ2-3, with D uncertain. Trimming shortened V by 4 bases and J by 2 bases, and 4 bases separated the two germline ends. This CDR3 is 12 amino acids long. CDR3 coding DNA: TGTGCCAGCAGTTCCATCACAGATACGCAGTATTTT. Translation gives CASSSITDTQYF.

This clonotype was seen only once. The chain carries TRBV6-5 and TRBJ2-1; perhaps TRBD2 as D (5 bases). Trimming cost V 2 bases and J 3 bases, with 11 bases left between them. Germline CDR1 and CDR2: MNHEY and SVGAGI. The CDR3 consists of 15 residues. The CDR3 reads CASSYGGNLYNEQFF. CDR3 DNA sequence: TGTGCCAGCAGTTACGGAGGAAATCTCTACAATGAGCAGTTCTTC.

V and J are TRBV29-1 and TRBJ2-1; TRBD1 matches at 7 bases. J gave up 8 bases and V 7 bases, and 8 bases lay outside the gene matches. The CDR3 is made up of 12 amino acids. CDR1 is SQVTM, CDR2 ANQGSEA, per germline. CDR3 sequence: CSARQGLDEQFF. CDR3 coding DNA: TGCAGCGCGCGACAGGGCTTGGATGAGCAGTTCTTC.

The CDR3, as DNA: TGTGCCAGCAGTATTTTACAGGGGGTGACAGATACGCAGTATTTT. It yields the protein CASSILQGVTDTQYF. The chain uses TRBV27 and TRBJ2-3, with 8 bases aligning to TRBD1. This CDR3 comprises 15 residues. Germline V gives CDR1 MNHEY, CDR2 SMNVEV (reference sequence). The V gene end was trimmed by 5 bases and the J gene end by 3 bases; junction bases not matched to a gene: 7.

The chain recombines TRBV20-1 with TRBJ2-6; maybe TRBD1 (5 bases). CDR3 length equals 14 residues. With 2 bases removed from V and 1 base from J, the gap between germline ends came to 6 bases. Germline V gives CDR1 DFQATT, CDR2 SNEGSKA (reference sequence). CDR3 sequence reads: CSARQGSGANVLTF. The CDR3 DNA is TGCAGTGCTAGACAGGGTTCTGGGGCCAACGTCCTGACTTTC.